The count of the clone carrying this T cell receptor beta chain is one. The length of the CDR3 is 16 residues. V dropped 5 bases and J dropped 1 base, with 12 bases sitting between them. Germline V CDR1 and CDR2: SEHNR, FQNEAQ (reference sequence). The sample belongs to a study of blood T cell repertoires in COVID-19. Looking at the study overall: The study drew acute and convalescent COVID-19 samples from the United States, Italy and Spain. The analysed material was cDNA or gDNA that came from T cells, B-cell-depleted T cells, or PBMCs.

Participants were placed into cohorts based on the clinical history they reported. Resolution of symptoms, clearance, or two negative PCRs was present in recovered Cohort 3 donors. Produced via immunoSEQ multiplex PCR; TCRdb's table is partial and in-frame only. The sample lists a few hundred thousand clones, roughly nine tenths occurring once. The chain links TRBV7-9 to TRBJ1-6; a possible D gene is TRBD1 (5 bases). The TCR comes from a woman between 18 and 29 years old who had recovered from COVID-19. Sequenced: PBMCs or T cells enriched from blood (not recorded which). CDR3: CASSPGGTSYNSPLHF. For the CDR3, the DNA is TGTGCCAGCAGCCCCGGGGGGACGTCCTATAATTCACCCCTCCACTTT.